The 18 T cell receptor beta chains given below trace back to one sample, sequenced in a study of shared clonotypes between healthy human individuals. Method: immunoSEQ multiplex PCR; TCRdb's copy keeps in-frame clones and lacks some. The sample records some 2,500,000 clones, approximately 90% being singletons. Sequenced sample: naive CD4+ T cells from PBMCs. Sample subset: CD45RA+ positively selected. These receptors all stem from a man aged 18 to 29 in good health. Some clones in this sample may be carry-over from other donors' samples.

CDR3 in DNA: TGTGCCAGCAGTTCTCCATACTCAAGGGGGCTGAGGAAACTGTTTTTT. Translated, it gives CASSSPYSRGLRKLFF. V and J are TRBV28 and TRBJ1-4, with 7 bases identical to TRBD1. This CDR3 has 16 amino acids. CDR1 is MDHEN and CDR2 is SYDVKM in the germline V gene. The V segment lost 4 bases and the J segment 11 bases; nucleotides outside the gene matches: 16.

The gene calls are TRBV19 and TRBJ1-5; D not certain. In germline, CDR1 is LNHDA, CDR2 SQIVND (reference sequence). The CDR3 has 13 residues. With 9 bases removed from V and 0 bases from J, the gap between germline ends came to 9 bases. The CDR3 coding sequence is TGTGCCAGCCTCGGGTATAGCAATCAGCCCCAGCATTTT. This gives the protein CASLGYSNQPQHF.

J is TRBJ1-1 and V is TRBV7-3, with D uncertain. The CDR3 covers 14 residues. V was cut by 5 bases and J by 3 bases, with 13 bases left in between. Germline CDR1 SGHTA, CDR2 FQGTGA. This chain's CDR3 is CASSHGWGDTEAFF. The CDR3 nucleotides read TGTGCCAGCAGCCACGGGTGGGGTGACACTGAAGCTTTCTTT.

This rearrangement joins TRBV23-1 to TRBJ2-3; 7 nucleotides agree with TRBD1. TRBV23-1 is filed as an ORF, its function uncertain. V was pared by 2 bases and J by 2 bases, with 10 bases of the junction left unmatched. This CDR3 has 17 residues. The CDR3 protein is CASSQAPRQGPTDTQYF. Here the CDR3 DNA reads TGCGCCAGCAGTCAAGCCCCACGACAGGGCCCCACAGATACGCAGTATTTT.

This chain links TRBV28 with TRBJ2-5; D is possibly TRBD1 (6 bases). The ends were cut back, 6 bases at V and 4 bases at J, with 18 bases in the middle. Germline loops: CDR1 MDHEN, CDR2 SYDVKM. The CDR3 covers 15 residues. The CDR3 DNA follows: TGTGCCAGCAGCACCGGACAGTTCGGTTCAGAGACCCAGTACTTC. As protein: CASSTGQFGSETQYF.

The chain has TRBV6-4 and TRBJ1-1; D is unclear. The V end lost 4 bases, the J end lost 0 bases, and 6 bases lay between the germline ends. The CDR3 consists of 13 residues. From germline, CDR1 is MRHNA and CDR2 SNTAGT. CDR3 coding DNA: TGTGCCAGCAGTGTGGTAGTGAACACTGAAGCTTTCTTT. Encoded protein: CASSVVVNTEAFF.

Comment on this clone: Other DNA sequences within the sample encode an identical CDR3. CDR3 loop: CASSIGGVQETQYF. CDR3 in DNA: TGTGCCAGTAGTATCGGAGGGGTTCAAGAGACCCAGTACTTC. J is TRBJ2-5 and V is TRBV19, with D perhaps TRBD2 (6 bases). Germline assignment: CDR1 LNHDA and CDR2 SQIVND (reference sequence). V was trimmed by 3 bases and J by 2 bases, leaving 10 bases between them. The CDR3 consists of 14 residues.

The CDR3, as DNA: TGTGCCAGTAATCGAAGGACAGGGGTCGATCAGCCCCAGCATTTT. Translated, it gives CASNRRTGVDQPQHF. The chain is built from TRBV19 and TRBJ1-5, with 9 bases identical to TRBD1. The V segment lost 7 bases and the J segment 5 bases; nucleotides outside the gene matches: 9. CDR1 and CDR2 from the germline V gene are LNHDA and SQIVND (reference sequence). The CDR3 contains 15 residues.

The J gene is TRBJ2-1, the V gene TRBV2; D ambiguous. Germline-derived CDR1 and CDR2 are SNHLY and FYNNEI. The CDR3 contains 16 residues. Trimming shortened V by 3 bases and J by 0 bases, and 12 bases separated the two germline ends. CDR3 nucleotides: TGTGCCAGCAGTGAGGAGTCAGCTAGCTCCTACAATGAGCAGTTCTTC. Translated: CASSEESASSYNEQFF.

V and J are TRBV5-1 and TRBJ2-6; D call uncertain. Per germline, CDR1 SGHRS and CDR2 YFSETQ. V lost 4 bases and J lost 2, with 10 bases in between. CDR3 size: 15 residues. CDR3 region: CASSDDVAGANVLTF. The CDR3, as DNA: TGCGCCAGCAGCGATGACGTGGCTGGGGCCAACGTCCTGACTTTC.

The chain combines TRBV4-1 with TRBJ1-4; D is unresolved. Trimming left V 9 bases short and J 14 bases short, with 10 bases between. The CDR3 extends over 9 amino acids. Germline assignment: CDR1 MGHRA and CDR2 YSYEKL. CDR3 sequence (DNA): TGCGCCAGGGCCAGTGGGCTGTTTTTT. Translation: CARASGLFF.

The chain couples TRBV18 to TRBJ2-2, with D unclear. The V and J ends lost 0 bases and 2 bases respectively, with 10 bases between them. Per germline, CDR1 KGHSH and CDR2 LQKENI. The length of the CDR3 is 16 residues. CDR3 nucleotides: TGTGCCAGCTCACCACCGGCGAGTCTAAACACCGGGGAGCTGTTTTTT. Its translation: CASSPPASLNTGELFF. The whole variable domain, remainder taken from reference TRBV18 and TRBJ2-2, is NAGVMQNPRHLVRRRGQEARLRCSPMKGHSHVYWYRQLPEEGLKFMVYLQKENIIDESGMPKERFSAEFPKEGPSILRIQQVVRGDSAAYFCASSPPASLNTGELFFGEGSRLTVL.

CDR3 amino acids: CASSEKRDRRTYNEQFF. DNA of the CDR3: TGCGCCAGCAGTGAGAAAAGGGACAGGAGGACCTACAATGAGCAGTTCTTC. The chain links TRBV10-1 to TRBJ2-1; 8 nucleotides agree with TRBD1. V was pared by 2 bases and J by 2 bases, with 8 bases of the junction left unmatched. CDR1 is WNHNN, CDR2 SYGVQD, per germline (reference sequence). CDR3 size: 17 residues.

This chain uses TRBV5-6 with TRBJ1-2, with TRBD1 matching 10 bases. Trimming removed 0 bases from V and 4 bases from J; junction bases left unmatched: 3. Germline CDR1 SGHDT, CDR2 YYEEEE. The CDR3 is 15 residues long. CDR3: CASSLGGQGSYGYTF. Here the CDR3 DNA reads TGTGCCAGCAGCTTGGGGGGACAGGGGTCCTATGGCTACACCTTC.

CDR3 region: CASSPTLIEQRQYF. The CDR3 DNA reads TGTGCCAGCAGCCCGACCTTGATAGAGCAGAGGCAGTATTTT. This chain connects TRBV7-2 to TRBJ2-3; D gene uncertain. Germline V gives CDR1 SGHTA, CDR2 FQGNSA. Trimming removed 5 bases from V and 11 bases from J, with 20 bases in between. The CDR3 sequence is 14 residues long.

The CDR3 DNA is TGTGCCAGCTCACCTGCGGGAGGGAAGCGGGAGACCCAGTACTTC. Its translation is CASSPAGGKRETQYF. The V call is TRBV18, the J call TRBJ2-5; 9 bases fit TRBD2. V dropped 3 bases and J dropped 5; count of bases not matched to a gene: 7. CDR3 length: 15 residues. Germline CDR1 is KGHSH and CDR2 is LQKENI. Using reference TRBV18 and TRBJ2-5 for the parts outside the CDR3, the full variable domain is NAGVMQNPRHLVRRRGQEARLRCSPMKGHSHVYWYRQLPEEGLKFMVYLQKENIIDESGMPKERFSAEFPKEGPSILRIQQVVRGDSAAYFCASSPAGGKRETQYFGPGTRLLVL.

J is TRBJ1-1 and V is TRBV7-9; TRBD1 is a possible D gene (6 bases). V was clipped by 2 bases and J by 10 bases, with 11 bases between them. Looked up from germline, CDR1 is SEHNR and CDR2 is FQNEAQ (reference sequence). The length of the CDR3 is 12 residues. The CDR3 DNA follows: TGTGCCAGCAGCTTAAACCCACAGGGAGCTTTCTTT. Translating it yields CASSLNPQGAFF.

This chain uses TRBV11-2 with TRBJ2-5; 8 bases align to TRBD1. This CDR3 contains 13 residues. The germline V gene encodes CDR1 SGHAT and CDR2 FQNNGV. The V gene end was trimmed by 5 bases and the J gene end by 7 bases; junction bases not matched to a gene: 6. The CDR3 region is CASSTDRVRTQYF. CDR3 in DNA: TGTGCCAGCAGCACGGACAGGGTGAGGACCCAGTACTTC.